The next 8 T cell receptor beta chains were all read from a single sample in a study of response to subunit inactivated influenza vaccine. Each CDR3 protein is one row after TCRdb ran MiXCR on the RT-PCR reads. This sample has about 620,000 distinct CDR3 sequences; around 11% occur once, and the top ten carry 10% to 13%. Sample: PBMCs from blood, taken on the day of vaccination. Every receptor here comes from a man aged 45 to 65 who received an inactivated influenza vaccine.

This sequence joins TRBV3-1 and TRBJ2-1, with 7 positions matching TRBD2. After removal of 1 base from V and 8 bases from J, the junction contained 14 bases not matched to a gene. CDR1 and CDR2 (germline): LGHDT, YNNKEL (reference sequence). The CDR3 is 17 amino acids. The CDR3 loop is CASSQVPWAGEGDEQFF. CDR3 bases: TGTGCCAGCAGCCAAGTGCCGTGGGCGGGAGAAGGGGATGAGCAGTTCTTC.

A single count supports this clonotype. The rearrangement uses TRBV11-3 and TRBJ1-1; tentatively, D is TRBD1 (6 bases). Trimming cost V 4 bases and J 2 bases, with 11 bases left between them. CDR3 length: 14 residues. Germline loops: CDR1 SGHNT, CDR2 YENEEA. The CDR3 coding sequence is TGTGCCAGCAGCTCCCCAGGGGAAAACACTGAAGCTTTCTTT. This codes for CASSSPGENTEAFF.

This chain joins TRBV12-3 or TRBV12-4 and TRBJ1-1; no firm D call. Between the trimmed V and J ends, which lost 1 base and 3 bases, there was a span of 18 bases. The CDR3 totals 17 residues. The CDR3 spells CASSLVTLDLADTEAFF. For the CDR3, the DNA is TGTGCCAGCAGTTTAGTGACCTTAGACTTGGCGGACACTGAAGCTTTCTTT.

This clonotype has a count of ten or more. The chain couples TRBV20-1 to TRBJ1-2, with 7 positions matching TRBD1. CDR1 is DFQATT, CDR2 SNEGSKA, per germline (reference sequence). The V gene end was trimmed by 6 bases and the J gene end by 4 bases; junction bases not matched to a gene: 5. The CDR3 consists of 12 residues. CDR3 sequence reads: CSASGQSYGYTF. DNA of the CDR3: TGCAGTGCCTCGGGACAGAGCTATGGCTACACCTTC.

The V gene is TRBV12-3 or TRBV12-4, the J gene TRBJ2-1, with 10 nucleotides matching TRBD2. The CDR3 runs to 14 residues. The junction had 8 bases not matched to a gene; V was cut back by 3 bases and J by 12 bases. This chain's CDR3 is CASSFSLAGDAQFF. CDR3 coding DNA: TGTGCCAGCAGTTTTAGCCTAGCGGGAGACGCGCAGTTCTTC.

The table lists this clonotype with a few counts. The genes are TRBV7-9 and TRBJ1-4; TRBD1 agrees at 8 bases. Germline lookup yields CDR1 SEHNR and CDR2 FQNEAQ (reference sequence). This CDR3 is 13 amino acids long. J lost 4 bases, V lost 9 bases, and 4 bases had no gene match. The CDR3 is CASGQGDNEKLFF. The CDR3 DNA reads TGTGCCAGTGGACAGGGTGATAATGAAAAACTGTTTTTT.

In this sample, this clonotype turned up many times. The CDR3 DNA reads as TGTGCCAGCAGTGAATTAGGACCGAACACTGAAGCTTTCTTT. Amino acid sequence: CASSELGPNTEAFF. V is TRBV25-1 and J is TRBJ1-1, with no clear D. Between the trimmed V and J ends, which lost 1 base and 1 base, there was a span of 7 bases. This CDR3 region has 14 residues. Germline V CDR1 and CDR2: MGHDK, SYGVNS.

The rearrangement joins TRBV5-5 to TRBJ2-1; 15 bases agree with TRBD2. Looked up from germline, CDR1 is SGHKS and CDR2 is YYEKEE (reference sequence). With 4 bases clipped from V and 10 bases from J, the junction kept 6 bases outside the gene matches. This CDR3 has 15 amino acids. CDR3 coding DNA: TGTGCCAGCAGCAAAGGGACTAGCGGGAGGACCGAGCAGTTCTTC. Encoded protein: CASSKGTSGRTEQFF.